This TCR beta chain was found in a study of blood T cells in healthy people across ages. Study results and limitations: Naive T cell percentage and TCR beta diversity correlated strongly.

PBMCs were isolated at a quantity of at least 6 million per sample. Total RNA extracted from each sample amounted to at least 5 micrograms. Primed by a sample-barcoded 5' primer and a J-beta primer mix, a second PCR proceeded for 7 to 11 cycles. Using its own MiXCR run on the 5' RACE reads, TCRdb lists one record per CDR3 protein. The sample contains 800,000 or so distinct CDR3 sequences, about 59% of which appear only once. The J segment lost 5 bases and the V segment lost 6 bases, leaving 8 bases of the junction unmatched. CDR3 length: 15 amino acids. In germline, CDR1 is MNHEY, CDR2 SMNVEV (reference sequence). Concerning this clonotype: Its antigen is undetermined.

This receptor was obtained from a man between 25 and 39 years old in good health. The chain uses TRBV27 and TRBJ2-1, with TRBD2 matching 9 bases. The sample taken for sequencing was blood. The CDR3 loop reads CASSRSGGTNNEQFF. CDR3 DNA: TGTGCCAGCAGCAGAAGCGGGGGGACTAACAATGAGCAGTTCTTC.